What follows are 2 T cell receptor beta chains derived from one specimen sequenced in a study of CD8 T cells in Susac syndrome. Reverse transcription of roughly 0.45 to 1 ug RNA used random hexamers. TCRdb reprocessed the immunoSEQ multiplex PCR reads with MiXCR, giving one entry per CDR3 protein. The data show a few hundred thousand distinct CDR3 sequences, 95% seen once. Sample: CD4+ T cells from PBMCs. Receptors originate from a human donor with multiple sclerosis.

The genes are TRBV27 and TRBJ2-7; 7 nucleotides match TRBD2. The germline V gene encodes CDR1 MNHEY and CDR2 SMNVEV (reference sequence). The CDR3 is made up of 12 amino acids. V was pared by 5 bases and J by 9 bases, with 7 bases of the junction left unmatched. CDR3 in amino acids: CASSTWGEGQYF. The CDR3, as DNA: TGTGCCAGCAGTACCTGGGGGGAGGGGCAGTACTTC.

The count of this clonotype is one. This chain joins TRBV18 and TRBJ1-2; the D is unclear. The CDR3 contains 15 residues. Germline V gene data show CDR1 as KGHSH and CDR2 as LQKENI. Trimming left V 1 base short and J 4 bases short, with 13 bases between. CDR3 nucleotides: TGTGCCAGCTCACCACAGGCTCAGGAACCCTATGGCTACACCTTC. It encodes CASSPQAQEPYGYTF.